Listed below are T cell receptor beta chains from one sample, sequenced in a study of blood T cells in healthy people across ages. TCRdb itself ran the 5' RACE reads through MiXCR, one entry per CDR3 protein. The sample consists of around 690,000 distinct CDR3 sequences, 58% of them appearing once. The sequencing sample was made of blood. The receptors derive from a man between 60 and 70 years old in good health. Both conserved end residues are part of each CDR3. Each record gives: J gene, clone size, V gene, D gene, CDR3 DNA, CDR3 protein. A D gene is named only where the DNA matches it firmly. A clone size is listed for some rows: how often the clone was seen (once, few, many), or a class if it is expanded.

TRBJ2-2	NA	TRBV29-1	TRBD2	TGCAGCGCAAGACTAGCAGGTGGGACCGGGGAGCTGTTTTTT	CSARLAGGTGELFF
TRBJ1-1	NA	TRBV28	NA	TGTGCCAGCAGTTTAAGTAGGGGCGGTATCAGTGGCACTGAAGCTTTCTTT	CASSLSRGGISGTEAFF
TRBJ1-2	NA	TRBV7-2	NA	TGTGCCAGCAGCTATTTCAAGGCCAATATGGTAGCCTATGGCTACACCTTC	CASSYFKANMVAYGYTF
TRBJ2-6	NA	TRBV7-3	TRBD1	TGTGCCAGCAGCTTATTCGGGACAGGGAGTTCTGGGGCCAACGTCCTGACTTTC	CASSLFGTGSSGANVLTF
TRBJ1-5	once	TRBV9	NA	TGTGCCAGCAGCGCTTCCGGGACGGGGAATCAGCCCCAGCATTTT	CASSASGTGNQPQHF
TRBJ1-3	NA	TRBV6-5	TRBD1	TGTGCCAGCAGTTACTCGACACAGGGGGCATCTGGAAACACCATATATTTT	CASSYSTQGASGNTIYF
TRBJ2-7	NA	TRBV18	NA	TGTGCCAGCTCACCAGAGGGTAACGGGTACGAGCAGTACTTC	CASSPEGNGYEQYF
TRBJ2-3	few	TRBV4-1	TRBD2	TGCGCCAGCAGCCAAGATTCGCGGGGGGCTAGCACAGATACGCAGTATTTT	CASSQDSRGASTDTQYF
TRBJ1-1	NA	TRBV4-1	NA	TGCGCCAGCAGCCAGGGTCAGACAATGAACACTGAAGCTTTCTTT	CASSQGQTMNTEAFF
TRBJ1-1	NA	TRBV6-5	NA	TGTGCCAGCAGTTACTCGGATGCTCTGTCCCCGAACACTGAAGCTTTCTTT	CASSYSDALSPNTEAFF
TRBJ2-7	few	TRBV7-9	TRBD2	TGTGCCAGCAGCTCGGCGACTAGCAAAGACGAGCAGTACTTC	CASSSATSKDEQYF
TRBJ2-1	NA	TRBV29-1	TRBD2	TGCAGCGTTGAAGACGCGGCGGGGGGTGAGCAGTTCTTC	CSVEDAAGGEQFF
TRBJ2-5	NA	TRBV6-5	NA	TGTGCCAGCACCCCCGCCCAGCGGGAGACCCAGTACTTC	CASTPAQRETQYF
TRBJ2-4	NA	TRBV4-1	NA	TGCGCCAGCAGCCAAGATTGGGCCGGGACAAACATTCAGTACTTC	CASSQDWAGTNIQYF
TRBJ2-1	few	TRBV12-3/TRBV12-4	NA	TGTGCCAGCAGTCCCCCTGGGAGTGGGCGCAATGAGCAGTTCTTC	CASSPPGSGRNEQFF
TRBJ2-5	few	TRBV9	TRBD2	TGTGCCAGCAGTGAGACGGGGGGGCTGGGAGAGACCCAGTACTTC	CASSETGGLGETQYF
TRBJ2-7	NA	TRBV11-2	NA	TGTGCCAGCAGCCTACAGGGACACGAGCAGTACTTC	CASSLQGHEQYF
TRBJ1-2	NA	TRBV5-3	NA	TGTGCCAGAAGCTACGGACAGAAAGGAGGCTATGGCTACACCTTC	CARSYGQKGGYGYTF
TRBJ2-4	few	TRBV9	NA	TGTGCCAGCAGCGTCGGCGGGGTAGAAAACATTCAGTACTTC	CASSVGGVENIQYF
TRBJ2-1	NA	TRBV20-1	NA	TGCAGTGCGATAGAAAATGAGCAGTTCTTC	CSAIENEQFF
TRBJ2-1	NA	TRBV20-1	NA	TGCAGTGCTAATGGGCCTAGAGGACCCTACAATGAGCAGTTCTTC	CSANGPRGPYNEQFF
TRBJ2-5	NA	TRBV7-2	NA	TGTGCCAGCAGCCCGGTGCAGGGTTTGGGAGAGACCCAGTACTTC	CASSPVQGLGETQYF
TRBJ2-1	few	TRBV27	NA	TGTGCCAGCAGTTTCGAGCAGGTATCATCCTACAATGAGCAGTTCTTC	CASSFEQVSSYNEQFF
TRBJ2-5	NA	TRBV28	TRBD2	TGTGCCAGCAGTACCGGGGGGGCAGAGACCCAGTACTTC	CASSTGGAETQYF
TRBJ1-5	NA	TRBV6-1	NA	TGTGCCAGCAGTGAACACCGCGGGCAGCCCCAGCATTTT	CASSEHRGQPQHF
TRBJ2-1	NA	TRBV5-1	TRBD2	TGCGCCAGCAGCTTTATAGCGGGGGACAATGAGCAGTTCTTC	CASSFIAGDNEQFF
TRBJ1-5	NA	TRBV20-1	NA	TGCAGTGCTAGAGGACAGCGTGGGATACAGCCCCAGCATTTT	CSARGQRGIQPQHF
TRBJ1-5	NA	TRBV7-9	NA	TGTGCCAGCAGCCACAGTAGTGGCAATCAGCCCCAGCATTTT	CASSHSSGNQPQHF
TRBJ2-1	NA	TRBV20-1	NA	TGCAGTGTAGCACTAGTGGGCGAGCAGTTCTTC	CSVALVGEQFF
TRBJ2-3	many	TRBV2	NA	TGTGCCAGCAGTCCCAGGTTGGCGGATACGCAGTATTTT	CASSPRLADTQYF
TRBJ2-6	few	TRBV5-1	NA	TGCGCCAGCAGCTTGGGCACAGGTTCTAGCTCTGGGGCCAACGTCCTGACTTTC	CASSLGTGSSSGANVLTF
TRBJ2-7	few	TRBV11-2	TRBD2	TGTGCCAGCAGCTCCGGGGGGGCCTACGAGCAGTACTTC	CASSSGGAYEQYF
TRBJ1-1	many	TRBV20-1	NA	TGCAGTGCCCCTGAAGCTTTCTTT	CSAPEAFF
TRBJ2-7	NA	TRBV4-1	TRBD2	TGCGCCAGCAGCCAAAAGATCTTGGGCAGCGGGGGGTCGGTATACGAGCAGTACTTC	CASSQKILGSGGSVYEQYF
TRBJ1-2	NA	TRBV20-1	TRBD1	TGCAGTGCCCCCGGACAGGGTGGAAGTCATGGCTACACCTTC	CSAPGQGGSHGYTF
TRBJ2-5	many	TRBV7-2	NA	TGTGCCAGCAGCTTAGTGGCAGGGGCCGGAGAGACCCAGTACTTC	CASSLVAGAGETQYF
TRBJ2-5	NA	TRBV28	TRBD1	TGTGCCAGCAGTCCCTACGGACAGGGGGCCGGAGAGACCCAGTACTTC	CASSPYGQGAGETQYF
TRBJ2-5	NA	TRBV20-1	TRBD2	TGCAGTGCCCTAGGACTAGCGGGGGGGAAAGAGACCCAGTACTTC	CSALGLAGGKETQYF
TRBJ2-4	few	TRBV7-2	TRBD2	TGTGCCAGCAGTCTAGCGGGGGGGCCAGCCAAAAACATTCAGTACTTC	CASSLAGGPAKNIQYF
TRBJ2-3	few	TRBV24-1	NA	TGTGCCACCAGTGAACAAGATCGGGATACGCAGTATTTT	CATSEQDRDTQYF
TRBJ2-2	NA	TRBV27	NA	TGTGCCAGCAGAACGGGACAAACGAACACCGGGGAGCTGTTTTTT	CASRTGQTNTGELFF
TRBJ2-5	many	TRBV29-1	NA	TGCAGCGTGGATGCCCACGACAGGCCAGGAGAGACCCAGTACTTC	CSVDAHDRPGETQYF
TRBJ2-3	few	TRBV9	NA	TGTGCCAGCAGCGTAGGTGGACTCACAGATACGCAGTATTTT	CASSVGGLTDTQYF
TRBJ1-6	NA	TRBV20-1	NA	TGCAGTGCTAGGGGTGGTTCAGTTGGGACTCTCCACTTT	CSARGGSVGTLHF
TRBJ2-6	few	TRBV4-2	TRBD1	TGTGCCAGCAGCCAAGATGGGACAGCATCCTCTGGGGCCAACGTCCTGACTTTC	CASSQDGTASSGANVLTF
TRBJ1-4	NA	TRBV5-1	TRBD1	TGCGCCAGCAGCGGAACCGGGACAGTGGGTGAAAAACTGTTTTTT	CASSGTGTVGEKLFF
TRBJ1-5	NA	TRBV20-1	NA	TGCAGTGCTAAAGGGGAAGGGGGTCAGCCCCAGCATTTT	CSAKGEGGQPQHF
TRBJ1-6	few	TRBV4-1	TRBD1	TGCGCCAGCAGCCAAGATGGGGCAGGGGGCAGATCACCCCTCCACTTT	CASSQDGAGGRSPLHF
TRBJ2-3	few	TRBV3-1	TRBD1	TGTGCCAGCAGCCACCGCACAGGGGGTGGATGGGGTACGCAGTATTTT	CASSHRTGGGWGTQYF
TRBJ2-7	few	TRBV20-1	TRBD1	TGCAGTGCTGTTCCGGGACAGGGGGTCTCCTACGAGCAGTACTTC	CSAVPGQGVSYEQYF
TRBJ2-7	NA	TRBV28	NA	TGTGCCAGCAGTTCACGGGTTTCGGTTTCAGCCTACGAGCAGTACTTC	CASSSRVSVSAYEQYF
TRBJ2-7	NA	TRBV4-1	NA	TGCGCCAGCAGCCAAGCTCCAGACTCCTACGAGCAGTACTTC	CASSQAPDSYEQYF